This entry concerns a single T cell receptor beta chain. No antigen is known for it. These data are taken from a study of shared clonotypes between healthy human individuals. Using immunoSEQ multiplex PCR, the repertoire was profiled, and TCRdb retains in-frame clones only, with some absent. This sample has more than 1.2 million clones, with approximately 98.5% found just once. The CDR3 is 16 residues long. The trim removed 3 bases at V and 7 bases at J, leaving 9 bases unmatched. CDR1 is MNHEY, CDR2 SMNVEV, per germline (reference sequence). Study-wide results and caveats: How much donors shared clonotypes was expected to be affected by sequencing depth.

The origin of this receptor is a man aged 30-40 years in good health. Material: naive CD4+ T cells sorted from blood. The sample's subset: CD45RA+ positively selected. The chain carries TRBV27 and TRBJ2-2, with 9 bases that match TRBD1. The CDR3 DNA reads TGTGCCAGCAGTTTCCGGGACAGGGCGTTCGGCGGGGAGCTGTTTTTT. The encoded protein is CASSFRDRAFGGELFF.